This entry features one T cell receptor (beta chain) sequence. CDR3 length: 13 amino acids. Germline assignment: CDR1 DFQATT and CDR2 SNEGSKA (reference sequence). A single record per CDR3 protein comes from TCRdb applying MiXCR to the RT-PCR reads. The sample contains about 680,000 distinct CDR3 sequences, 14% of which appear only once. The sample taken for sequencing was memory CD4+ T cells from blood. This sequence joins TRBV20-1 and TRBJ1-4; 7 bases are shared with TRBD1. The sequence was obtained from a female donor in good health, serving as a healthy control. For the CDR3, the DNA is TGCAGCGTACGACAGGGAGGGGATGAAAAACTGTTTTTT. Translating it yields CSVRQGGDEKLFF.